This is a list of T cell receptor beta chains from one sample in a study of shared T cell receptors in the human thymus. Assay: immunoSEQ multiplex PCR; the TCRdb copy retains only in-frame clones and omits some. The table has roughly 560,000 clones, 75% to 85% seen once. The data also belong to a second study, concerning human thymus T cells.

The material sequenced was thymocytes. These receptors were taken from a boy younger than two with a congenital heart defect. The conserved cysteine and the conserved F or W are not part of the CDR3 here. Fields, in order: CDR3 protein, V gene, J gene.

CDR3aa: ASSPLAGGPSNEQF
v_gene: TRBV11-2
j_gene: TRBJ2-1

CDR3aa: AWNPGQGFGYT
v_gene: TRBV30
j_gene: TRBJ1-2

CDR3aa: SVSLAGDNEQF
v_gene: TRBV29-1
j_gene: TRBJ2-1

CDR3aa: ASSLRGQGTTDTQY
v_gene: TRBV7-8
j_gene: TRBJ2-3

CDR3aa: ASSGSDRVGNQPQH
v_gene: TRBV6-6
j_gene: TRBJ1-5

CDR3aa: ASSITQENTEAF
v_gene: TRBV13
j_gene: TRBJ1-1

CDR3aa: ASSRLVCDEQF
v_gene: TRBV18
j_gene: TRBJ2-1

CDR3aa: ASSWRLAGVGETQY
v_gene: TRBV6-5
j_gene: TRBJ2-5

CDR3aa: ASSFPGHRQGHQETQY
v_gene: TRBV5-4
j_gene: TRBJ2-5

CDR3aa: ASSPPAGGEETQY
v_gene: TRBV14
j_gene: TRBJ2-3

CDR3aa: ASSLRSGRNEQY
v_gene: TRBV5-4
j_gene: TRBJ2-7

CDR3aa: ASSLRQGSYEQF
v_gene: TRBV27
j_gene: TRBJ2-1

CDR3aa: ASSALGTGDYGYT
v_gene: TRBV4-1
j_gene: TRBJ1-2

CDR3aa: ASSPSGRAYEQY
v_gene: TRBV7-9
j_gene: TRBJ2-7

CDR3aa: ASSPPLDRGHEQF
v_gene: TRBV7-2
j_gene: TRBJ2-1

CDR3aa: ASRTGASSYEQY
v_gene: TRBV6-1
j_gene: TRBJ2-7

CDR3aa: ASSEKYSPQH
v_gene: TRBV6-1
j_gene: TRBJ1-5

CDR3aa: ASSLGLAPALRETQY
v_gene: TRBV7-8
j_gene: TRBJ2-5

CDR3aa: ASSGTYNEQF
v_gene: TRBV19
j_gene: TRBJ2-1

CDR3aa: ASSCRLAGANNEQF
v_gene: TRBV13
j_gene: TRBJ2-1

CDR3aa: ASSQEMRLAGSNEQF
v_gene: TRBV4-1
j_gene: TRBJ2-1

CDR3aa: ASSETTGQGCSETQY
v_gene: TRBV6-1
j_gene: TRBJ2-5

CDR3aa: ASSPGGMYGYT
v_gene: TRBV18
j_gene: TRBJ1-2

CDR3aa: ASGTGGKGEQF
v_gene: TRBV12-5
j_gene: TRBJ2-1

CDR3aa: ASSYSGEQY
v_gene: TRBV6-5
j_gene: TRBJ2-7

CDR3aa: ASSLSYQETQY
v_gene: TRBV7-9
j_gene: TRBJ2-5

CDR3aa: ASSLGLAGETQY
v_gene: TRBV2
j_gene: TRBJ2-5

CDR3aa: ASSWALSGSSYEQY
v_gene: TRBV5-4
j_gene: TRBJ2-7

CDR3aa: ASRGGWEHEQY
v_gene: TRBV28
j_gene: TRBJ2-7

CDR3aa: ASSLGPPSGSYEQY
v_gene: TRBV11-3
j_gene: TRBJ2-7

CDR3aa: ASSYSLAGPYNEQF
v_gene: TRBV6-5
j_gene: TRBJ2-1

CDR3aa: ASSLVAAQETQY
v_gene: TRBV7-2
j_gene: TRBJ2-5

CDR3aa: ASSRQATNEKLF
v_gene: TRBV6-1
j_gene: TRBJ1-4

CDR3aa: ASSSLYSQETQY
v_gene: TRBV5-5
j_gene: TRBJ2-5

CDR3aa: ASSQDRGSGRLTKNIQY
v_gene: TRBV4-2
j_gene: TRBJ2-4

CDR3aa: ASSFTRQGLANYGYT
v_gene: TRBV7-9
j_gene: TRBJ1-2

CDR3aa: ASSVGLADYEQY
v_gene: TRBV9
j_gene: TRBJ2-7

CDR3aa: ASSLSIQYT
v_gene: TRBV7-4
j_gene: TRBJ1-2

CDR3aa: ASGGVRDGAYEQY
v_gene: TRBV10-2
j_gene: TRBJ2-7

CDR3aa: ASSLGGTVQGYT
v_gene: TRBV27
j_gene: TRBJ1-2

CDR3aa: ASSPDKEGDEAF
v_gene: TRBV18
j_gene: TRBJ1-1

CDR3aa: ASTPTGSNQPQH
v_gene: TRBV6-8
j_gene: TRBJ1-5

CDR3aa: ASSPTWVSDKSYEQY
v_gene: TRBV19
j_gene: TRBJ2-7